This T cell receptor (beta chain) was observed in a study of blood T cells in healthy people across ages. General study results and limits: Aged donors had fewer naive CD4+ cells and lower diversity than long-lived donors.

This clonotype was recorded a few times. The antigen remains undetermined. A second about 7 to 11 cycle PCR used barcoded and J-beta primers. TCRdb itself ran the 5' RACE reads through MiXCR, one entry per CDR3 protein. The sample shows around 2 million distinct CDR3 sequences, roughly two fifths of them seen only once. The study isolated at least 7 million PBMCs from each sample. The receptor was isolated from a human donor in good health. What was sequenced was blood.

The CDR3 sequence is CASSLPKGLNNEQFF. The DNA for the CDR3 is TGTGCCAGCAGCTTACCGAAGGGGCTGAACAATGAGCAGTTCTTC. V gene TRBV7-2 combines with J gene TRBJ2-1, with D possibly TRBD1 on 5 matching bases. Looked up from germline, CDR1 is SGHTA and CDR2 is FQGNSA. The CDR3 is 15 residues long. V was shortened by 2 bases and J by 5 bases, with 13 bases between the two germline ends. The full variable domain, its missing parts supplied by reference TRBV7-2 and TRBJ2-1, is GAGVSQSPSNKVTEKGKDVELRCDPISGHTALYWYRQSLGQGLEFLIYFQGNSAPDKSGLPSDRFSAERTGGSVSTLTIQRTQQEDSAVYLCASSLPKGLNNEQFFGPGTRLTVL.